This TCR beta chain appears in the sequencing data of a study of graft-versus-host responses after intestinal transplantation. The overall study: Transplantation in recipients was multivisceral, liver-intestinal, or isolated intestinal. Every one of the recipients received anti-thymocyte globulin induction and afterwards took tacrolimus and steroids for around 3 years. The study's findings and limits: GvH clones appeared in recipient marrow, some first in ileum or blood. Elevated graft-versus-host to host-versus-graft clonal ratios in allografts were recorded for patients with graft-donor T cell macrochimerism.

Produced via immunoSEQ multiplex PCR; TCRdb's table is partial and in-frame only. The sample has tens of thousands of clones; 90% to 95% are singletons. This CDR3 region has 15 residues. J was trimmed by 7 bases and V by 0 bases; bases with no gene match: 3. Germline V gene sequence: CDR1 MNHNS, CDR2 SASEGT. Concerning this clone itself: The antigen is not known.

The TCR originated in a human donor who was the organ donor for an intestinal transplant. This material consisted of unstimulated CD8+ T cells sorted from spleen or lymph node cells, taken before transplant. V usage is TRBV6-1 and J usage is TRBJ1-6, with TRBD1 matching 7 bases. CDR3 nucleotide sequence: TGTGCCAGCAGTGAAGCGACAGGGACAAATTCACCCCTCCACTTT. Protein: CASSEATGTNSPLHF.